This entry is about one TCR beta chain. There is no known antigen for this receptor. Base qualities are not recorded, but no much larger clone differs from it by a single base. The immunoSEQ Assay, a bias-controlled multiplex PCR, was used to amplify TCRbeta CDR3 regions from genomic DNA. As for the original processing: The number of nucleated cells in each sample was estimated by amplification of reference gene primers within the assay. To quantify the absolute abundance of each unique TCRbeta CDR3 rearrangement, sequence reads were collapsed and filtered. For each sample, productive Simpson clonality was calculated as the square root of Simpson's diversity index across productive rearrangements. Here the immuneACCESS table is served through TCRdb, limited to in-frame sequences with V and J called. Missing clones are a known gap in these copies; in checked studies unresolved V genes cover under half, and the rest lacks a known reason. Clone size and the V and J calls come from that table; the DNA yielded D and trimming. The sample table lists 130,000 to 150,000 clones, about four fifths of them with a count of one. The top ten clonotypes cover roughly 3% of the sample.

The sample is drawn from a study of blood T cell repertoires in COVID-19 (dated by TCRdb to the early 2020s). Regarding the study in general: Collaborator samples came from the United States, Italy and Spain and covered acute and convalescent phases of COVID-19. Samples were obtained from the ongoing ImmuneRACE study (first 160 participants) and from 1,254 subjects provided by 6 global collaborators. The dataset comprised deeply sampled blood TCRbeta repertoires from subjects exposed to, actively infected with, or recovered from COVID-19. Where HLA class I and class II types were available, the types were taken from metadata supplied by the sample provider, not from assay-based typing. The repertoires were released in a freely available public database meant as a resource for research on the immune response to SARS-CoV-2. Sample metadata almost always included a de-identified subject ID, COVID-19 status, age in years and sex. The material from the prospective study consisted of cDNA or gDNA derived from T cells, B-cell-depleted T cells, or PBMCs. The full study reports these points: The quantity of clinical and demographic metadata differed by source and by participant and was supplied without curation.

The collaborating institutions used their own protocols to collect whole blood in K2EDTA tubes. Collaborator samples were shipped for TCRbeta analysis as frozen whole blood, isolated PBMCs, or DNA extracted from either sample type. Trimming costs V 3 bases and J 6 bases, and their ends lie 5 bases apart. The germline V gene (reference sequence) specifies WNHNN as CDR1 and SYGVQD as CDR2. Spanning cysteine to phenylalanine, the CDR3 consists of 11 amino acids. This entry keeps only the CDR3 DNA: 33 bases, framed from base 1. Recombination joined TRBV10-1 with TRBJ1-1; the D gene remains uncertain. The sequence derives from a woman older than 75 with acute or convalescent COVID-19. The material sequenced was peripheral blood. The CDR3 here reads CASSDKPEAFF. In nucleotides, the sequence is TGCGCCAGCAGTGATAAGCCTGAAGCTTTCTTT.